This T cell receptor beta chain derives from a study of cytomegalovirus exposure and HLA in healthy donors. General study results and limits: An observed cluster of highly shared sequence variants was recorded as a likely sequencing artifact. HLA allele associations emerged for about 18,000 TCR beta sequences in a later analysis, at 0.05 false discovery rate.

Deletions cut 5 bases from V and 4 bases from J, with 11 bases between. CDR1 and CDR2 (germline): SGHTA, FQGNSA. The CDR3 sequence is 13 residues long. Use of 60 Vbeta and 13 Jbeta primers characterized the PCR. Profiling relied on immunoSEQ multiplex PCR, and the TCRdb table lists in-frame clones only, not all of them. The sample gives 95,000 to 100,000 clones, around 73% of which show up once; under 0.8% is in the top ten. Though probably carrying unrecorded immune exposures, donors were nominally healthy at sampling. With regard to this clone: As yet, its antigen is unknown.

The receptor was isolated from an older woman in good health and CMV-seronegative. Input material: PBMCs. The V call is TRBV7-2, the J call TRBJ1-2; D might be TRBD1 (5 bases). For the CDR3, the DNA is TGTGCCAGCAGCCCGACAGCACCCTATGGCTACACCTTC. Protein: CASSPTAPYGYTF.